These 17 T cell receptor beta chains share one sample of origin, sequenced in a study of cytomegalovirus exposure and HLA in healthy donors (dated by TCRdb to about 2017). The library was made by the immunoSEQ multiplex PCR assay. A mixture of 60 forward primers for TCR Vbeta segments and 13 reverse primers for TCR Jbeta segments was used in the multiplex PCR. What TCRdb holds here is the immuneACCESS table cut down to in-frame rearrangements. Part of the clones is not present; checked against another copy, under half of the missing clones reflect an unresolved V gene, and the others are unexplained. The sample profile shows roughly 200,000 clones; roughly 74% of them were found once. Roughly 15% of the sample is taken by the ten largest. Specimen: PBMCs. These receptors all come from a woman in her 30s in good health and CMV-seropositive.

The chain combines TRBV7-9 with TRBJ1-4; 11 bases are shared with TRBD1. Germline V gives CDR1 SEHNR, CDR2 FQNEAQ (reference sequence). Losses at the gene ends were 5 bases for V and 2 bases for J; bases not matched to a gene: 4. The CDR3 runs 16 residues. The CDR3 loop reads CASSAGQGVTNEKLFF. The CDR3 DNA sequence: TGTGCCAGCAGCGCGGGACAGGGGGTTACTAATGAAAAACTGTTTTTT. The full variable domain, with the rest looked up from reference TRBV7-9 and TRBJ1-4, is DTGVSQNPRHKITKRGQNVTFRCDPISEHNRLYWYRQTLGQGPEFLTYFQNEAQLEKSRLLSDRFSAERPKGSFSTLEIQRTEQGDSAMYLCASSAGQGVTNEKLFFGSGTQLSVL.

The CDR3 DNA reads as TGTGCCAGTACTTCAGCAGGCAGCAATCAGCCCCAGCATTTT. This gives the protein CASTSAGSNQPQHF. The chain carries TRBV19 and TRBJ1-5; D not certain. The CDR3 loop spans 14 amino acids. The V end was cut by 7 bases, the J end by 1 base, with 11 bases between. Germline lookup yields CDR1 LNHDA and CDR2 SQIVND (reference sequence).

The chain combines TRBV7-9 with TRBJ2-2, with D possibly TRBD1 on 6 matching bases. CDR1 and CDR2 from the germline V gene are SEHNR and FQNEAQ (reference sequence). V lost 0 bases and J lost 13, with 15 bases in between. There are 14 residues in the CDR3. The CDR3 sequence is CASSLAGASGGLFF. The DNA of the CDR3 is TGTGCCAGCAGCTTAGCGGGGGCCTCTGGCGGGCTGTTTTTT. The full variable domain, completed using reference TRBV7-9 and TRBJ2-2, is DTGVSQNPRHKITKRGQNVTFRCDPISEHNRLYWYRQTLGQGPEFLTYFQNEAQLEKSRLLSDRFSAERPKGSFSTLEIQRTEQGDSAMYLCASSLAGASGGLFFGEGSRLTVL.

The chain recombines TRBV28 with TRBJ1-1; no clear D. Germline-derived CDR1 and CDR2 are MDHEN and SYDVKM. Trimming removed 7 bases from V and 3 bases from J, with 9 bases in between. The CDR3 is 12 residues long. This CDR3 is CASTSGDTEAFF. CDR3 in DNA: TGTGCCAGCACTTCCGGGGACACTGAAGCTTTCTTT.

The V and J genes are TRBV7-6 and TRBJ2-2, with D tentatively TRBD2 (6 bases). CDR1 SGHVS and CDR2 FNYEAQ come from the germline V gene. The CDR3 covers 15 residues. Deletions cut 0 bases from V and 3 bases from J, with 8 bases between. The CDR3 sequence is CASSLAWGDTGELFF. CDR3 bases: TGTGCCAGCAGCTTAGCGTGGGGGGACACCGGGGAGCTGTTTTTT. Filled out from reference TRBV7-6 and TRBJ2-2, the complete variable domain reads GAGVSQSPRYKVTKRGQDVALRCDPISGHVSLYWYRQALGQGPEFLTYFNYEAQQDKSGLPNDRFSAERPEGSISTLTIQRTEQRDSAMYRCASSLAWGDTGELFFGEGSRLTVL.

This clone was counted once. The genes are TRBV19 and TRBJ2-7; 7 nucleotides match TRBD1. From germline, CDR1 is LNHDA and CDR2 SQIVND (reference sequence). The V and J ends lost 5 bases and 5 bases, in that order; junction bases with no gene match: 12. This CDR3 is built from 15 residues. This chain's CDR3 is CASSAPGKGADEQYF. CDR3 sequence (DNA): TGTGCCAGTAGTGCCCCCGGGAAGGGGGCAGACGAGCAGTACTTC.

The rearrangement links TRBV30 to TRBJ2-1; possible D gene TRBD1, 5 bases. From germline, CDR1 is GTSNPN and CDR2 SVGIG (reference sequence). The germline V and J ends were trimmed by 5 bases and 4 bases, with 9 bases remaining between them. This CDR3 comprises 12 residues. Written as DNA, the CDR3 is TGTGCCTGGGACAGCCCGTACAATGAGCAGTTCTTC. Protein sequence: CAWDSPYNEQFF.

The chain employs TRBV6-5 and TRBJ1-5, with D perhaps matching TRBD1 (6 bases). This CDR3 spans 13 amino acids. The ends were cut back, 7 bases at V and 5 bases at J, with 12 bases in the middle. Germline V gene data show CDR1 as MNHEY and CDR2 as SVGAGI. CDR3 bases: TGTGCCAGCAACGCAGGGGCGTATCAGCCCCAGCATTTT. It yields the protein CASNAGAYQPQHF.

The chain recombines TRBV19 with TRBJ2-6; a possible D gene is TRBD1 (6 bases). With 5 bases removed from V and 0 bases from J, the gap between germline ends came to 20 bases. The CDR3 is made up of 19 amino acids. Germline V gives CDR1 LNHDA, CDR2 SQIVND (reference sequence). CDR3 in amino acids: CASSLRTEGSSSGANVLTF. For the CDR3, the DNA is TGTGCCAGTAGTCTCCGGACAGAAGGTTCCTCCTCTGGGGCCAACGTCCTGACTTTC.

The table lists this clone with many counts. This chain uses TRBV9 with TRBJ1-1; 10 nucleotides agree with TRBD1. CDR1 SGDLS and CDR2 YYNGEE come from the germline V gene. This CDR3 has 18 residues. V dropped 3 bases and J dropped 5; count of bases not matched to a gene: 16. DNA of the CDR3: TGTGCCAGCAGCGGCTCACAGACTAGACAGGGGGCGAAGACTGAAGCTTTCTTT. Translation: CASSGSQTRQGAKTEAFF.

The CDR3 region has the DNA TGTGCCAGCAGTTTAAGGGGGCGGGGAGGCTACACCTTC. Translating gives CASSLRGRGGYTF. The chain couples TRBV27 to TRBJ1-2; 7 bases are a match to TRBD1. This CDR3 is 13 amino acids long. Germline V lookup: CDR1 MNHEY, CDR2 SMNVEV (reference sequence). V lost 2 bases to trimming and J lost 8 bases; unmatched junction nucleotides: 5.

The chain carries TRBV6-1 and TRBJ2-5; 8 nucleotides line up with TRBD2. Germline assignment: CDR1 MNHNS and CDR2 SASEGT. V shed 2 bases and J 3 bases; nucleotides not matched to a gene: 5. The CDR3 spans 15 residues. The CDR3 nucleotides are TGTGCCAGCAGTGAATCCCGGGGGGGGGAAGAGACCCAGTACTTC. Amino acid sequence: CASSESRGGEETQYF.

The chain is built from TRBV18 and TRBJ1-5; TRBD1 matches at 7 bases. With V trimmed by 4 bases and J by 4 bases, 1 base remained unmatched. The germline V gene has CDR1 KGHSH and CDR2 LQKENI. CDR3 size: 13 residues. The CDR3 region is CASSLDRNQPQHF. CDR3 coding DNA: TGTGCCAGCTCACTGGACAGGAATCAGCCCCAGCATTTT. Drawing the rest from reference TRBV18 and TRBJ1-5, the complete variable domain is NAGVMQNPRHLVRRRGQEARLRCSPMKGHSHVYWYRQLPEEGLKFMVYLQKENIIDESGMPKERFSAEFPKEGPSILRIQQVVRGDSAAYFCASSLDRNQPQHFGDGTRLSIL.

V usage is TRBV6-1 and J usage is TRBJ2-6, with TRBD2 identical over 11 bases. This CDR3 has 18 residues. V shed 3 bases and J 2 bases; nucleotides not matched to a gene: 6. Germline CDR1 is MNHNS and CDR2 is SASEGT. The CDR3: CASSETSGTLPGANVLTF. The CDR3 coding sequence is TGTGCCAGCAGTGAGACTAGCGGGACATTACCTGGGGCCAACGTCCTGACTTTC.

The gene calls are TRBV6-1 and TRBJ1-5; D unresolved. Trimming took off 7 bases at V and 2 bases at J, with 12 bases between the two ends. The CDR3 contains 14 residues. Germline CDR1 MNHNS, CDR2 SASEGT. The CDR3: CASTGRRGNQPQHF. DNA of the CDR3: TGTGCCAGCACCGGACGGAGGGGCAATCAGCCCCAGCATTTT.

This clone showed up just a few times. The V gene is TRBV7-8, the J gene TRBJ2-1; 10 bases align to TRBD2. This CDR3 spans 15 amino acids. V lost 4 bases to trimming and J lost 4 bases; unmatched junction nucleotides: 4. Germline CDR1 SGHVS, CDR2 FQNEAQ. The CDR3 sequence: CASSSPSGGYNEQFF. CDR3 DNA sequence: TGTGCCAGCAGCTCCCCTAGCGGGGGTTACAATGAGCAGTTCTTC. Complete variable domain (other parts from reference TRBV7-8 and TRBJ2-1): GAGVSQSPRYKVAKRGQDVALRCDPISGHVSLFWYQQALGQGPEFLTYFQNEAQLDKSGLPSDRFFAERPEGSVSTLKIQRTQQEDSAVYLCASSSPSGGYNEQFFGPGTRLTVL.

This chain uses TRBV19 with TRBJ2-2, with 10 bases lining up with TRBD1. V lost 7 bases and J lost 7; bases outside the gene matches: 3. From germline, CDR1 is LNHDA and CDR2 SQIVND (reference sequence). This CDR3 is built from 13 residues. The CDR3 coding sequence is TGTGCCAGTAAGGGACAGGGGTACGGGGAGCTGTTTTTT. Its translation is CASKGQGYGELFF.